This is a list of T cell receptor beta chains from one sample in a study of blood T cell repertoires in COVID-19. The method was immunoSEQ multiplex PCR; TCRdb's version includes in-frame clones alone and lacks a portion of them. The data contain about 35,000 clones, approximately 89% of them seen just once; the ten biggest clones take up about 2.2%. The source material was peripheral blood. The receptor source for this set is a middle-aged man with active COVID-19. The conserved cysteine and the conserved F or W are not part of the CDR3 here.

cdr3_aa: ASSITGWAAF
v_call: TRBV19
j_call: TRBJ1-1

cdr3_aa: ASRRGGTGELF
v_call: TRBV12-3/TRBV12-4
j_call: TRBJ2-2

cdr3_aa: ASSQFRGVALGETQY
v_call: TRBV14
j_call: TRBJ2-5

cdr3_aa: ASSHYRRQGRVQETQY
v_call: TRBV23-1
j_call: TRBJ2-5

cdr3_aa: ASSGTSGRAEGKETQY
v_call: TRBV9
j_call: TRBJ2-5

cdr3_aa: ASSFDSGNRQF
v_call: TRBV7-9
j_call: TRBJ2-1

cdr3_aa: ASSLGGLSGNTIY
v_call: TRBV7-9
j_call: TRBJ1-3

cdr3_aa: ASSTLAGGGETQY
v_call: TRBV5-1
j_call: TRBJ2-5

cdr3_aa: AWSVLGETQY
v_call: TRBV30
j_call: TRBJ2-5

cdr3_aa: ASNGGDPYNEQF
v_call: TRBV9
j_call: TRBJ2-1

cdr3_aa: ASSLQGGDETQY
v_call: TRBV7-3
j_call: TRBJ2-5

cdr3_aa: ASSYWGGGYT
v_call: TRBV6-5
j_call: TRBJ1-2

cdr3_aa: ASRGEGEAF
v_call: TRBV11-2
j_call: TRBJ1-1